This T cell receptor (beta chain) was obtained from a study of T cells in Graves' hyperthyroidism and ophthalmopathy. In this sample, this clonotype turned up a few times. As yet, its antigen is unknown. General study points: The blood repertoire included most of the expanded thyroid clonotypes above 0.001.

Authors of the study amplified TCR beta CDR3 regions from RNA transcripts. An initial round of RT-PCR targeting the TCR CDR3 relied on the HTBI primer set. From the multiplex PCR reads, TCRdb called clonotypes with MiXCR, one entry per CDR3 protein. The data contain around 340,000 distinct CDR3 sequences, around a fifth of them singletons. The CDR3 is 15 amino acids. Germline values: CDR1 SGHDT, CDR2 YYEEEE. The germline V and J ends were trimmed by 0 bases and 5 bases, with 15 bases remaining between them. For Graves' hyperthyroidism to be stable, ophthalmopathy could not progress within 18 months. Among the patients, aged 18 to 65, hyperthyroidism was newly diagnosed and had lasted under 2 months.

This clonotype originated in a woman aged 45-59 years with Graves' hyperthyroidism. Source material: blood. V is TRBV5-6 and J is TRBJ2-7; a weak D match, TRBD1 (6 bases). The CDR3 reads CASSLVQGLMDEQYF. In nucleotides, the CDR3 is TGTGCCAGCAGCTTGGTGCAGGGGCTTATGGACGAGCAGTACTTC. The entire variable domain, with the rest obtained from reference TRBV5-6 and TRBJ2-7, is as follows: DAGVTQSPTHLIKTRGQQVTLRCSPKSGHDTVSWYQQALGQGPQFIFQYYEEEERQRGNFPDRFSGHQFPNYSSELNVNALLLGDSALYLCASSLVQGLMDEQYFGPGTRLTVT.